The 27 T cell receptor beta chains below come from one sample, sequenced in a study of tumor and adjacent non-tumor tissue in lung cancer. A modified ARM-PCR protocol with three rounds of nested PCR amplified TCRbeta. TCRdb independently ran MiXCR on the multiplex PCR reads; one entry per CDR3 protein. The table includes tens of thousands of distinct CDR3 sequences, about 70% detected once. RNA was extracted from bulk tissue without any cell sorting. More than 3 cm separated this lung sample from the edge of the tumor. The sample consisted of distant non-tumor lung tissue. The receptors stem from a woman aged 60 to 75 with non-small cell lung cancer.

The genes are TRBV6-2 or TRBV6-3 and TRBJ2-1, with TRBD1 identical over 8 bases. Germline trimming cut 4 bases from V and 8 bases from J; bases unmatched to any gene: 13. This CDR3 contains 16 residues. Germline V lookup: CDR1 MNHEY, CDR2 SVGEGT. In DNA, the CDR3 is TGTGCCAGCAGTTCCTCCTACGGGACAGGCATTCATGAGCAGTTCTTC. Protein product: CASSSSYGTGIHEQFF.

This chain connects TRBV6-2 or TRBV6-3 to TRBJ1-2, with TRBD1 identical over 8 bases. Germline V gives CDR1 MNHEY, CDR2 SVGEGT. This CDR3 is 15 amino acids long. Losses at the gene ends were 6 bases for V and 9 bases for J; bases not matched to a gene: 15. CDR3 residues: CASRYRDRGLGCYTF. The CDR3, as DNA: TGTGCCAGCAGATACCGCGACAGGGGACTCGGTTGCTACACCTTC.

Remarks on this clonotype: An end of the junction differs from the germline gene, which may be a read error. The rearrangement joins TRBV5-1 to TRBJ1-1; 7 nucleotides align to TRBD1. CDR3 length: 14 residues. Germline V gene sequence: CDR1 SGHRS, CDR2 YFSETQ. The CDR3 protein is CVSSSLRQGSEALF. The CDR3 region has the DNA TGCGTCAGCAGCTCCCTCAGACAGGGATCTGAAGCTCTCTTT.

This clonotype showed up many times. The chain couples TRBV6-6 to TRBJ1-5; TRBD1 aligns across 10 bases. This CDR3 region has 15 residues. The germline gives CDR1 MNHNY, CDR2 SVGAGI (reference sequence). J was trimmed by 6 bases and V by 5 bases; bases with no gene match: 7. CDR3 DNA: TGTGCCAGCAGTGGTCCGGGACAGGGGAGTCAGCCCCAGCATTTT. This translates into CASSGPGQGSQPQHF.

A remark on this clonotype: A read error may be the cause here, since a much bigger clone is one base away. The rearrangement links TRBV5-8 to TRBJ2-2, with unresolved D. CDR1 and CDR2 from the germline V gene are SGHTS and YDEGEE. The CDR3 spans 11 residues. The CDR3, as DNA: TGTGTCAGCCCAGCGACCGGGGAGCTGTTTTTT. Amino acid sequence: CVSPATGELFF. Full variable domain (remainder filled in from reference TRBV5-8 and TRBJ2-2): EAGVTQSPTHLIKTRGQQATLRCSPISGHTSVYWYQQALGLGLQFLLWYDEGEERNRGNFPPRFSGRQFPNYSSELNVNALELEDSALYLCVSPATGELFFGEGSRLTVL.

Points on this clonotype: A much larger clone lies a single base off, so this may be a read error. The rearrangement links TRBV5-1 to TRBJ2-5; D remains ambiguous. CDR1 and CDR2 from the germline V gene are SGHRS and YFSETQ. Trimming removed 4 bases at V and 7 bases at J, with 11 bases between. CDR3 size: 12 residues. The CDR3 protein is CASSPPGMTQYF. CDR3 nucleotides: TGCGCCAGCAGCCCTCCTGGCATGACCCAGTACTTC. Combining the CDR3 with reference TRBV5-1 and TRBJ2-5 gives the whole variable domain KAGVTQTPRYLIKTRGQQVTLSCSPISGHRSVSWYQQTPGQGLQFLFEYFSETQRNKGNFPGRFSGRQFSNSRSEMNVSTLELGDSALYLCASSPPGMTQYFGPGTRLLVL.

In this sample, this clonotype turned up a few times. The genes are TRBV7-2 and TRBJ2-5; the D gene is possibly TRBD2 (5 bases). This CDR3 contains 13 residues. Germline V gene data show CDR1 as SGHTA and CDR2 as FQGNSA. Trimming took off 3 bases at V and 5 bases at J, with 10 bases between the two ends. CDR3 nucleotides: TGTGCCAGCAGCTTTAGCGCGACGGAGACCCAGTACTTC. This gives the protein CASSFSATETQYF. The full variable domain, with the rest looked up from reference TRBV7-2 and TRBJ2-5, is GAGVSQSPSNKVTEKGKDVELRCDPISGHTALYWYRQSLGQGLEFLIYFQGNSAPDKSGLPSDRFSAERTGGSVSTLTIQRTQQEDSAVYLCASSFSATETQYFGPGTRLLVL.

V usage is TRBV4-3 and J usage is TRBJ1-2; 9 positions match TRBD1. CDR1 and CDR2 from the germline V gene are LGHNA and YSLEER. The junction had 7 bases not matched to a gene; V was cut back by 1 base and J by 10 bases. The CDR3 has 14 amino acids. The chain's CDR3 is CASSQGGTGNDYTF. CDR3 sequence (DNA): TGCGCCAGCAGCCAAGGCGGGACAGGGAATGACTACACCTTC.

This clonotype was found many times. This likely comes from a read error, as the CDR3 has no conserved phenylalanine or tryptophan at its end. This rearrangement joins TRBV10-3 to TRBJ1-5, with unresolved D. V lost 5 bases and J 7 bases, leaving 12 bases between the germline ends. This CDR3 contains 13 residues. The germline gives CDR1 ENHRY, CDR2 SYGVKD. DNA for the CDR3: TGTGCCATCAGTTGGACGGAGGGACAGCCCCAGCATCTT. This encodes CAISWTEGQPQHL.

In regard to this clonotype: Just one base apart from a much larger clone, this may be a read error. V and J are TRBV21-1 and TRBJ2-7. TRBV21-1 is an annotated pseudogene. There are 12 residues in the CDR3. DNA for the CDR3: TGTGCCAGCAGCAAATATCAGTACGTGCAGTACTTC. Amino acid sequence: CASSKYQYVQYF.

With regard to this clonotype: The junction departs from the called germline gene at one end, perhaps through a read error. The chain is built from TRBV6-2 or TRBV6-3 and TRBJ1-5, with D possibly matching TRBD1 (6 bases). CDR1 and CDR2 (germline): MNHEY, SVGEGT. The CDR3 extends over 17 amino acids. The CDR3 DNA follows: TGTGTCAGCAGTTACACGGGGGACACCTCTAGCAATCAGCTCCAGCATTTT. Residues: CVSSYTGDTSSNQLQHF.

As regards this clonotype: The junction departs from the called germline gene at one end, perhaps through a read error. V is TRBV6-6 and J is TRBJ2-7; 9 positions match TRBD1. The CDR3 runs to 13 residues. Germline V gene data show CDR1 as MNHNY and CDR2 as SVGAGI (reference sequence). The DNA for the CDR3 is TGTGCCGGCAGCCTGGGACAGGGAATACTGCAATACTTC. Residues: CAGSLGQGILQYF.

This clonotype came up many times. The CDR3 reads CASNPSDAANTGELFF. CDR3 coding DNA: TGTGCCAGCAACCCGTCGGACGCCGCGAACACCGGGGAGCTGTTTTTT. The J gene is TRBJ2-2, the V gene TRBV12-3 or TRBV12-4; D remains unclear. Trimming pared 7 bases from V and 0 bases from J, leaving 15 bases between. CDR3 length: 16 amino acids.

V and J are TRBV5-1 and TRBJ2-2; D possibly uses TRBD1 or TRBD2 (5 bases each). This CDR3 has 15 residues. CDR1 SGHRS and CDR2 YFSETQ come from the germline V gene. V dropped 2 bases and J dropped 4 bases, with 12 bases sitting between them. The CDR3 region is CASSFDRGTTGELFF. The DNA of the CDR3 is TGCGCCAGCAGCTTTGATCGGGGCACCACCGGGGAGCTGTTTTTT.

This clonotype was recorded at least ten times. V is TRBV5-1 and J is TRBJ2-1; the D gene could be TRBD1 or TRBD2 (5 bases each). Trimming cost V 0 bases and J 5 bases, with 12 bases left between them. The CDR3 is made up of 15 amino acids. The germline V gene encodes CDR1 SGHRS and CDR2 YFSETQ. The CDR3 loop reads CASSLGAQGDNEQFF. CDR3 bases: TGCGCCAGCAGCTTGGGGGCGCAGGGAGACAATGAGCAGTTCTTC.

This clonotype appeared a few times. The chain recombines TRBV24-1 with TRBJ2-5; D is possibly TRBD1 (6 bases). V was shortened by 3 bases and J by 8 bases, with 18 bases between the two germline ends. In germline, CDR1 is KGHDR, CDR2 SFDVKD. This CDR3 spans 15 amino acids. As DNA, the CDR3 is TGTGCCACCAGTGATGGGACACGGGGCGCGGAAACCCAGTACTTC. Protein product: CATSDGTRGAETQYF.

Note on this clonotype: No conserved phenylalanine or tryptophan is present at the end of the CDR3, so a read error is the likely explanation. The chain uses TRBV20-1 and TRBJ2-1; tentatively, D is TRBD2 (6 bases). The CDR3 has 15 residues. Germline V gene data show CDR1 as DFQATT and CDR2 as SNEGSKA (reference sequence). CDR3 nucleotides: TGCAGTGCTAGAGCGACTAGAGGGGTATACAGTGAGCAGTTCTCC. Translated: CSARATRGVYSEQFS.

The chain combines TRBV7-2 with TRBJ2-7; TRBD1 matches at 8 bases. The length of the CDR3 is 15 residues. J lost 10 bases, V lost 1 base, and 12 bases had no gene match. The V gene's germline CDR1 is SGHTA and CDR2 FQGNSA. CDR3: CASSLEAGGAVDQYF. The DNA of the CDR3 is TGTGCCAGCAGCTTAGAGGCAGGGGGCGCGGTCGACCAGTACTTC.

As concerns this clonotype: Possible read error: a much larger clone is one base away. The genes are TRBV7-2 and TRBJ1-5; no reliable D call. In germline, CDR1 is SGHTA, CDR2 FQGNSA. The length of the CDR3 is 13 residues. The CDR3: CPSSLDPGQPQHF. In DNA form, the CDR3 reads TGTCCCAGCAGCTTAGATCCAGGCCAGCCCCAGCATTTT.

The rearrangement uses TRBV10-3 and TRBJ2-7; D perhaps matches TRBD2 (6 bases). V was cut by 2 bases and J by 6 bases, with 17 bases left in between. Germline CDR1 and CDR2: ENHRY and SYGVKD. This CDR3 is built from 15 residues. The CDR3 region is CAISEPQVWDCEQYF. The CDR3 region has the DNA TGTGCCATCAGTGAGCCACAGGTATGGGACTGCGAGCAGTACTTC.

In regard to this clonotype: No conserved phenylalanine or tryptophan ends this CDR3, so it is likely a read error. The genes are TRBV12-3 or TRBV12-4 and TRBJ2-3, with TRBD2 matching 13 bases. The CDR3 totals 16 residues. The V and J ends lost 5 bases and 12 bases, in that order; junction bases with no gene match: 14. DNA of the CDR3: TGTGCCAGCAGTACGACTAGCGGGGGGCCTACGGATATACAGTATCTT. Residues: CASSTTSGGPTDIQYL.

This clonotype was observed a handful of times. The chain links TRBV19 to TRBJ2-7, with D tentatively TRBD2 (5 bases). The CDR3 runs to 13 residues. Germline V gives CDR1 LNHDA, CDR2 SQIVND (reference sequence). Between the trimmed V and J ends, which lost 2 bases and 3 bases, there was a span of 8 bases. The CDR3 here is CASSIQTSYEQYF. CDR3 coding DNA: TGTGCCAGTAGTATACAAACTAGCTACGAGCAGTACTTC.

As regards this clonotype: The junction departs from the called germline gene at one end, perhaps through a read error. The CDR3 DNA reads as TGTGTCAGCAGTTACGCTTACGGGACAGCCGAAGAGACCCAGTACTTC. Its protein product is CVSSYAYGTAEETQYF. The chain links TRBV6-2 or TRBV6-3 to TRBJ2-5, with 7 nucleotides matching TRBD1. Germline V CDR1 and CDR2: MNHEY, SVGEGT. The CDR3 sequence is 16 residues long.

A note on this clonotype: This sequence may be a read error, since a much larger clone differs from it by one base. V gene TRBV28 combines with J gene TRBJ2-7; D gene ambiguous. The germline gives CDR1 MDHEN, CDR2 SYDVKM. The CDR3 totals 11 residues. CDR3 coding DNA: TGTGCCAGCAGTGTTACAGACGAGAAGTACTTC. Amino acid sequence: CASSVTDEKYF.

This clonotype is termed medium-sized. The chain has TRBV11-3 and TRBJ2-1; 13 bases are a match to TRBD2. Trimming took 1 base from V and 5 from J; bases not matched to a gene: 8. The CDR3 extends over 18 amino acids. Looked up from germline, CDR1 is SGHNT and CDR2 is YENEEA. CDR3 DNA: TGTGCCAGCAGCTTAGCGTTTAATGGACTAGCGGGAGACAATGAGCAGTTCTTC. It encodes CASSLAFNGLAGDNEQFF.

This clonotype was seen ten or more times. The rearrangement links TRBV20-1 to TRBJ1-4; TRBD1 matches 9 bases. This CDR3 is 15 amino acids long. Per the germline V gene, CDR1 is DFQATT and CDR2 is SNEGSKA (reference sequence). With V trimmed by 0 bases and J by 8 bases, 7 bases remained unmatched. The CDR3 reads CSARDSGQGGEKLFF. DNA for the CDR3: TGCAGTGCTAGAGATTCGGGACAGGGTGGGGAAAAACTGTTTTTT.

This clonotype has at least ten counts. The CDR3 nucleotides read TGTGCCAGCAGCCAGGGACCCGGTGACTATGGCTACACCTTC. It specifies CASSQGPGDYGYTF. The chain recombines TRBV6-5 with TRBJ1-2; TRBD1 might be the D (5 bases). The length of the CDR3 is 14 residues. V lost 6 bases and J 3 bases, leaving 14 bases between the germline ends. The germline gives CDR1 MNHEY, CDR2 SVGAGI.